This record concerns one TCR beta chain sequence. Its target is unknown. This sample was included in a study of T cells in Graves' hyperthyroidism and ophthalmopathy. Findings and limits, study-wide: Ophthalmopathy onset followed model prediction by a median approximately 5.9 months.

The germline gives CDR1 SGHNT, CDR2 YENEEA. This CDR3 contains 15 residues. Trimming stripped 4 bases from V and 3 bases from J, with 12 bases between. PBMCs stemmed from 10 ml fresh peripheral blood. RNA transcripts served as the template for amplifying TCR beta CDR3 regions. Researchers ran a first-round RT-PCR on the TCR CDR3 using the HTBI primer set. TCRdb analysed the multiplex PCR reads with MiXCR anew, one entry per CDR3 protein. The data show approximately 720,000 distinct CDR3 sequences, around 20% seen once. Sequenced material: blood. V and J are TRBV11-3 and TRBJ2-2; possibly TRBD2 for D (6 bases). The source is a woman aged 45-59 years with Graves' hyperthyroidism that later progressed to Graves' ophthalmopathy. CDR3 coding DNA: TGTGCCAGCAGCTGGAGGGGCGCGGACACCGGGGAGCTGTTTTTT. Amino acid sequence: CASSWRGADTGELFF.